Each of the 2 T cell receptor beta chains below was sequenced from the same sample in a study of early T cells in non-severe SARS-CoV-2 infection. TCRdb passed the 5' RACE reads through MiXCR, listing each CDR3 protein once. The sample includes 37,000 or so distinct CDR3 sequences, approximately 5.9% seen only once; the top ten take under 5.5%. The sequenced sample was whole blood. These receptors were obtained from an adult who was a healthcare worker with PCR-confirmed SARS-CoV-2 infection or an uninfected control (not recorded which).

This clonotype came up many times. This chain connects TRBV28 to TRBJ2-7; D might be TRBD2 (6 bases). CDR1 is MDHEN, CDR2 SYDVKM, per germline. Trimming removed 6 bases from V and 2 bases from J, with 20 bases in between. The CDR3 covers 16 residues. CDR3 protein: CASRPDGLSFAYEQYF. The CDR3 DNA follows: TGTGCCAGCAGACCGGACGGACTATCCTTCGCCTACGAGCAGTACTTC.

The rearrangement links TRBV7-8 to TRBJ1-1; tentative D call: TRBD1 (5 bases). The ends were cut back, 4 bases at V and 9 bases at J, with 9 bases in the middle. Germline loops: CDR1 SGHVS, CDR2 FQNEAQ. The CDR3 runs to 11 residues. CDR3 amino acids: CASSSGTKAFF. The CDR3 region has the DNA TGTGCCAGCAGCTCCGGGACTAAAGCTTTCTTT. The full variable domain, rest sourced from reference TRBV7-8 and TRBJ1-1, is GAGVSQSPRYKVAKRGQDVALRCDPISGHVSLFWYQQALGQGPEFLTYFQNEAQLDKSGLPSDRFFAERPEGSVSTLKIQRTQQEDSAVYLCASSSGTKAFFGQGTRLTVV.